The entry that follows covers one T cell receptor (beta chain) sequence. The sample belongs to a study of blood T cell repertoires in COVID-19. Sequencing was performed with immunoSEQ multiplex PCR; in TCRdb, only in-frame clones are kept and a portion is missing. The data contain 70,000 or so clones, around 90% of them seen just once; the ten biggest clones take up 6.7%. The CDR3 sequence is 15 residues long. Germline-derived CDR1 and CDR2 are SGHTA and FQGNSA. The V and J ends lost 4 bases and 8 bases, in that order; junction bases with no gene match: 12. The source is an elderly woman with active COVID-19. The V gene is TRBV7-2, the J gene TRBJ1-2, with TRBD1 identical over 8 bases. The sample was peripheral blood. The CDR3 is CASSSSGGLPVGYTF. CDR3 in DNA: TGTGCCAGCAGCTCCTCAGGGGGCCTCCCGGTGGGCTACACCTTC.